This T cell receptor beta chain was identified during a study of identical twins. Study-wide findings and caveats: Within cord blood, abundant beta clonotypes carried fewer insertions, but memory repertoires showed no such trend.

Comments on this clonotype: What it binds is not known.

V was cut by 6 bases and J by 3 bases, with 14 bases left in between. CDR3 length: 14 amino acids. Germline CDR1 is KGHSH and CDR2 is LQKENI. Each CDR3 protein gets one entry after TCRdb re-called the 5' RACE reads with MiXCR. This table has hundreds of thousands of distinct CDR3 sequences, less than 9.5% appearing once. The specimen sequenced was memory (CD45RO+) T cells sorted from blood. This chain links TRBV18 with TRBJ1-1; D gene uncertain. This clonotype was sampled from a woman younger than 35 in good health. The CDR3 DNA reads TGTGCCAGCTCCCTGAACAGTTTCGACACTGAAGCTTTCTTT. This encodes CASSLNSFDTEAFF. Based on the CDR3 plus reference TRBV18 and TRBJ1-1, the full variable domain is NAGVMQNPRHLVRRRGQEARLRCSPMKGHSHVYWYRQLPEEGLKFMVYLQKENIIDESGMPKERFSAEFPKEGPSILRIQQVVRGDSAAYFCASSLNSFDTEAFFGQGTRLTVV.